This is a list of T cell receptor beta chains from one sample in a study of blood T cells in healthy people across ages. TCRdb fed the 5' RACE reads into MiXCR, producing one record per CDR3 protein. The table records about 1,500,000 distinct CDR3 sequences, approximately 30% of them present only once. The sample was blood. All receptors derive from a woman in her 30s in good health. The CDR3 runs from the conserved cysteine through the conserved F or W. D genes are given only for firm matches. Not every row has a clone size; where given, it reads once, few, many or a size class.

J gene: TRBJ2-7
clone size: many
D gene: -
V gene: TRBV7-2
CDR3 protein: CASRPQGTGQYF
CDR3 DNA: TGTGCCAGCAGGCCTCAGGGGACGGGGCAGTACTTC

J gene: TRBJ1-5
clone size: -
D gene: -
V gene: TRBV6-2/TRBV6-3
CDR3 protein: CASSKTGDEDQPQHF
CDR3 DNA: TGTGCCAGCAGTAAAACAGGCGATGAGGATCAGCCCCAGCATTTT

J gene: TRBJ2-1
clone size: few
D gene: -
V gene: TRBV5-1
CDR3 protein: CASREQANPNEQFF
CDR3 DNA: TGCGCCAGCAGGGAACAGGCAAATCCAAATGAGCAGTTCTTC

J gene: TRBJ2-2
clone size: -
D gene: -
V gene: TRBV12-3/TRBV12-4
CDR3 protein: CASRAETGELFF
CDR3 DNA: TGTGCCAGCAGGGCAGAGACCGGGGAGCTGTTTTTT

J gene: TRBJ2-1
clone size: -
D gene: -
V gene: TRBV27
CDR3 protein: CASSLYLQPNEQFF
CDR3 DNA: TGTGCCAGCAGTTTATATCTTCAGCCGAATGAGCAGTTCTTC

J gene: TRBJ1-1
clone size: -
D gene: -
V gene: TRBV7-3
CDR3 protein: CASSSRGPDTEAFF
CDR3 DNA: TGTGCCAGCAGCTCCCGGGGCCCGGACACTGAAGCTTTCTTT

J gene: TRBJ2-2
clone size: -
D gene: TRBD1
V gene: TRBV7-3
CDR3 protein: CASSARGQSGELFF
CDR3 DNA: TGTGCCAGCAGCGCCAGGGGGCAATCCGGGGAGCTGTTTTTT

J gene: TRBJ2-5
clone size: many
D gene: -
V gene: TRBV12-3/TRBV12-4
CDR3 protein: CASQISGLGETQYF
CDR3 DNA: TGTGCCAGCCAGATCTCAGGGTTGGGGGAGACCCAGTACTTC

J gene: TRBJ1-2
clone size: -
D gene: -
V gene: TRBV25-1
CDR3 protein: CASSEFPGQRGYTF
CDR3 DNA: TGTGCCAGCAGTGAATTTCCAGGCCAGCGGGGCTACACCTTC

J gene: TRBJ1-1
clone size: few
D gene: -
V gene: TRBV12-3/TRBV12-4
CDR3 protein: CASSFRRAVLNTEAFF
CDR3 DNA: TGTGCCAGCAGTTTTCGTAGGGCCGTTTTGAACACTGAAGCTTTCTTT

J gene: TRBJ2-3
clone size: few
D gene: TRBD2
V gene: TRBV11-2
CDR3 protein: CATRGLAGFTDTQYF
CDR3 DNA: TGTGCCACCCGGGGACTAGCGGGATTCACAGATACGCAGTATTTT

J gene: TRBJ2-5
clone size: -
D gene: -
V gene: TRBV28
CDR3 protein: CASSLGWNEQYF
CDR3 DNA: TGTGCCAGCAGTTTAGGCTGGAATGAGCAGTACTTC

J gene: TRBJ1-6
clone size: once
D gene: -
V gene: TRBV12-3/TRBV12-4
CDR3 protein: CAISLALDRNSPLHF
CDR3 DNA: TGTGCCATCAGTTTAGCGCTGGACAGAAATTCACCCCTCCACTTT

J gene: TRBJ2-1
clone size: -
D gene: TRBD2
V gene: TRBV2
CDR3 protein: CATPRRTSGRTNEQFF
CDR3 DNA: TGTGCCACTCCCCGGCGAACTAGCGGGAGGACGAATGAGCAGTTCTTC

J gene: TRBJ1-4
clone size: -
D gene: TRBD1
V gene: TRBV6-6
CDR3 protein: CASSFGTGEKLFF
CDR3 DNA: TGTGCCAGCAGCTTCGGGACAGGGGAAAAACTGTTTTTT

J gene: TRBJ2-7
clone size: once
D gene: TRBD2
V gene: TRBV5-1
CDR3 protein: CASSLGSGTTQTYEQYF
CDR3 DNA: TGCGCCAGCAGCTTGGGTTCCGGGACTACACAAACCTACGAGCAGTACTTC

J gene: TRBJ2-1
clone size: -
D gene: TRBD2
V gene: TRBV28
CDR3 protein: CASIGTSGGLEQFF
CDR3 DNA: TGTGCCAGTATAGGGACTAGCGGGGGGTTGGAGCAGTTCTTC

J gene: TRBJ2-3
clone size: -
D gene: TRBD1
V gene: TRBV20-1
CDR3 protein: CSASPGGTAFDTQYF
CDR3 DNA: TGCAGTGCTAGCCCAGGGGGCACAGCTTTTGATACGCAGTATTTT

J gene: TRBJ2-1
clone size: -
D gene: -
V gene: TRBV7-9
CDR3 protein: CASSFNPSSRRSYNEQFF
CDR3 DNA: TGTGCCAGCAGCTTTAATCCGTCTAGCAGACGCTCCTACAATGAGCAGTTCTTC

J gene: TRBJ1-1
clone size: -
D gene: -
V gene: TRBV5-6
CDR3 protein: CASSPSIPRQNTEAFF
CDR3 DNA: TGTGCCAGCAGCCCAAGTATTCCCAGACAAAACACTGAAGCTTTCTTT

J gene: TRBJ2-4
clone size: -
D gene: -
V gene: TRBV30
CDR3 protein: CAWGTGQGNIQYF
CDR3 DNA: TGTGCCTGGGGTACAGGCCAAGGGAACATTCAGTACTTC

J gene: TRBJ2-1
clone size: -
D gene: -
V gene: TRBV5-1
CDR3 protein: CASSLLNSGTPVYEQFF
CDR3 DNA: TGCGCCAGCAGCTTACTGAATAGCGGAACCCCCGTTTACGAGCAGTTCTTC

J gene: TRBJ2-1
clone size: few
D gene: -
V gene: TRBV7-9
CDR3 protein: CASPHPRASSYNEQFF
CDR3 DNA: TGTGCCAGTCCCCACCCGAGGGCGAGCTCCTACAATGAGCAGTTCTTC

J gene: TRBJ2-7
clone size: many
D gene: -
V gene: TRBV29-1
CDR3 protein: CSVEETYEQYF
CDR3 DNA: TGCAGCGTTGAAGAGACCTACGAGCAGTACTTC

J gene: TRBJ2-2
clone size: -
D gene: TRBD2
V gene: TRBV10-1
CDR3 protein: CASRREGTGELFF
CDR3 DNA: TGCGCCAGCAGGAGGGAGGGCACCGGGGAGCTGTTTTTT

J gene: TRBJ2-5
clone size: -
D gene: TRBD2
V gene: TRBV11-2
CDR3 protein: CASSPLTSGSETQYF
CDR3 DNA: TGTGCCAGCAGCCCGTTAACTAGCGGGTCAGAGACCCAGTACTTC

J gene: TRBJ2-3
clone size: few
D gene: TRBD2
V gene: TRBV6-6
CDR3 protein: CASSGTSGLSTDTQYF
CDR3 DNA: TGTGCCAGCAGTGGGACTAGCGGGCTATCCACAGATACGCAGTATTTT

J gene: TRBJ2-3
clone size: few
D gene: -
V gene: TRBV7-2
CDR3 protein: CASSLGAFSDTQYF
CDR3 DNA: TGTGCCAGCAGCTTAGGGGCGTTTTCAGATACGCAGTATTTT

J gene: TRBJ1-2
clone size: few
D gene: -
V gene: TRBV7-2
CDR3 protein: CASSPNQGANYGYTF
CDR3 DNA: TGTGCCAGCAGCCCCAACCAAGGCGCGAACTATGGCTACACCTTC

J gene: TRBJ2-4
clone size: many
D gene: -
V gene: TRBV7-2
CDR3 protein: CASSRRGGTKNIQYF
CDR3 DNA: TGTGCCAGCAGCCGTAGGGGCGGCACCAAAAACATTCAGTACTTC

J gene: TRBJ2-5
clone size: many
D gene: -
V gene: TRBV29-1
CDR3 protein: CSVEGGQNQETQYF
CDR3 DNA: TGCAGCGTTGAAGGGGGACAAAACCAAGAGACCCAGTACTTC

J gene: TRBJ1-5
clone size: -
D gene: TRBD1
V gene: TRBV25-1
CDR3 protein: CASSDSGQGAPQPQHF
CDR3 DNA: TGTGCCAGCAGTGACTCTGGACAGGGGGCACCACAGCCCCAGCATTTT

J gene: TRBJ2-3
clone size: -
D gene: -
V gene: TRBV5-1
CDR3 protein: CAGSKDPEGDTQYF
CDR3 DNA: TGCGCCGGCAGCAAGGACCCAGAGGGTGATACGCAGTATTTT

J gene: TRBJ2-7
clone size: -
D gene: TRBD2
V gene: TRBV7-2
CDR3 protein: CASNGLAGGNEQYF
CDR3 DNA: TGTGCCAGCAACGGACTAGCGGGAGGTAACGAGCAGTACTTC

J gene: TRBJ1-1
clone size: -
D gene: -
V gene: TRBV7-2
CDR3 protein: CASSQAQHGNTEAFF
CDR3 DNA: TGTGCCAGCAGTCAAGCCCAACACGGAAACACTGAAGCTTTCTTT

J gene: TRBJ2-5
clone size: few
D gene: -
V gene: TRBV2
CDR3 protein: CASSEAVNQETQYF
CDR3 DNA: TGTGCCAGCTCCGAGGCAGTAAACCAAGAGACCCAGTACTTC

J gene: TRBJ2-1
clone size: many
D gene: -
V gene: TRBV7-2
CDR3 protein: CASKASSYNEQFF
CDR3 DNA: TGTGCCAGCAAGGCTAGCTCCTACAATGAGCAGTTCTTC

J gene: TRBJ2-3
clone size: -
D gene: TRBD1
V gene: TRBV5-1
CDR3 protein: CASSFLGQGSTDTQYF
CDR3 DNA: TGCGCCAGCAGCTTTTTAGGACAGGGGAGCACAGATACGCAGTATTTT

J gene: TRBJ1-3
clone size: once
D gene: -
V gene: TRBV20-1
CDR3 protein: CSARDYISGNTIYF
CDR3 DNA: TGCAGTGCCCGTGATTACATCTCTGGAAACACCATATATTTT

J gene: TRBJ2-2
clone size: -
D gene: TRBD2
V gene: TRBV28
CDR3 protein: CASSLLSSGGGNTGELFF
CDR3 DNA: TGTGCCAGCAGTTTATTATCTAGCGGGGGGGGAAACACCGGGGAGCTGTTTTTT

J gene: TRBJ2-1
clone size: -
D gene: -
V gene: TRBV10-3
CDR3 protein: CAISGQELYNEQFF
CDR3 DNA: TGTGCCATCAGTGGGCAGGAGCTCTACAATGAGCAGTTCTTC

J gene: TRBJ2-7
clone size: few
D gene: TRBD1
V gene: TRBV10-3
CDR3 protein: CATGTGLTYEQYF
CDR3 DNA: TGTGCCACCGGGACAGGGCTGACCTACGAGCAGTACTTC

J gene: TRBJ2-1
clone size: -
D gene: TRBD2
V gene: TRBV5-1
CDR3 protein: CASSLADRAGGEQFF
CDR3 DNA: TGCGCCAGCAGCTTGGCCGACCGGGCGGGAGGGGAGCAGTTCTTC

J gene: TRBJ2-1
clone size: few
D gene: TRBD2
V gene: TRBV15
CDR3 protein: CATSRAQPGLAGGQNEQFF
CDR3 DNA: TGTGCCACCAGCAGAGCCCAGCCCGGACTAGCGGGGGGGCAGAATGAGCAGTTCTTC

J gene: TRBJ2-7
clone size: -
D gene: -
V gene: TRBV3-1
CDR3 protein: CASSQDPTRLNYEQYF
CDR3 DNA: TGTGCCAGCAGCCAAGACCCGACAAGACTCAACTACGAGCAGTACTTC

J gene: TRBJ1-1
clone size: few
D gene: -
V gene: TRBV27
CDR3 protein: CASSPPNIAATFF
CDR3 DNA: TGTGCCAGCAGCCCTCCTAATATCGCCGCAACTTTCTTT

J gene: TRBJ2-7
clone size: few
D gene: -
V gene: TRBV12-3/TRBV12-4
CDR3 protein: CASSLGLGPGLYEQYF
CDR3 DNA: TGTGCCAGCAGTTTAGGCCTGGGCCCGGGCCTTTACGAGCAGTACTTC

J gene: TRBJ2-1
clone size: -
D gene: -
V gene: TRBV7-2
CDR3 protein: CASSRGRGRNEQFF
CDR3 DNA: TGTGCCAGCAGTAGGGGGAGGGGGAGAAATGAGCAGTTCTTC

J gene: TRBJ1-2
clone size: -
D gene: -
V gene: TRBV20-1
CDR3 protein: CSARGEPYGYTF
CDR3 DNA: TGCAGTGCCCGTGGGGAACCCTATGGCTACACCTTC

J gene: TRBJ2-4
clone size: many
D gene: -
V gene: TRBV12-3/TRBV12-4
CDR3 protein: CASHRGAENIQYF
CDR3 DNA: TGTGCCAGCCACCGGGGGGCGGAGAACATTCAGTACTTC

J gene: TRBJ1-1
clone size: few
D gene: TRBD1
V gene: TRBV12-3/TRBV12-4
CDR3 protein: CASSYGGTVEAFF
CDR3 DNA: TGTGCCAGCAGTTACGGGGGGACAGTTGAAGCTTTCTTT

J gene: TRBJ2-1
clone size: few
D gene: -
V gene: TRBV7-9
CDR3 protein: CASLTLNEQFF
CDR3 DNA: TGTGCCAGTCTAACACTCAATGAGCAGTTCTTC

J gene: TRBJ2-5
clone size: few
D gene: -
V gene: TRBV24-1
CDR3 protein: CATSGTSPSQETQYF
CDR3 DNA: TGTGCCACCAGTGGAACTTCTCCTTCTCAAGAGACCCAGTACTTC

J gene: TRBJ2-7
clone size: -
D gene: -
V gene: TRBV15
CDR3 protein: CATSRLQPGPQRYEQYF
CDR3 DNA: TGTGCCACCAGCAGACTCCAGCCGGGCCCCCAGAGGTACGAGCAGTACTTC